This T cell receptor (beta chain) was recorded in a study of blood T cell repertoires in COVID-19. Looking at the study overall: Some COVID-19 samples were acute and others convalescent; all came from the United States, Italy and Spain. The analysed material was cDNA or gDNA that came from T cells, B-cell-depleted T cells, or PBMCs.

The length of the CDR3 is 17 residues. CDR1 SGHKS and CDR2 YYEKEE come from the germline V gene (reference sequence). V was clipped by 1 base and J by 0 bases; unmatched bases: 7. Authors' processing steps: Amplification from reference gene primers served as the basis for estimated nucleated cell counts. The repertoire was sequenced with immunoSEQ multiplex PCR; TCRdb's copy has only in-frame clones and lacks some. D and trimming come from the DNA, and the V and J calls and clone size come from that table. Here the sample spans about 73,000 clones, approximately 88% being singletons. V is TRBV5-5 and J is TRBJ1-5; TRBD1 agrees at 7 bases. The specimen was peripheral blood. This sequence was found in an elderly man with active or convalescent COVID-19. In DNA, the CDR3 is TGTGCCAGCAGCTTGCGGGACAGCTTTTATAGCAATCAGCCCCAGCATTTT. The encoded protein is CASSLRDSFYSNQPQHF.